This TCR beta chain was found in a study of T cell changes during pregnancy in multiple sclerosis. V lost 5 bases to trimming and J lost 5 bases, with 18 bases between them. Germline V gene lookup returns CDR1 LNHNV and CDR2 YYDKDF (reference sequence). This CDR3 spans 15 amino acids. This clone was detected only a few times. Clones were read by immunoSEQ multiplex PCR, and TCRdb kept only the in-frame ones, dropping some. This repertoire shows about 25,000 clones, roughly 90% found once; its top ten account for more than 8%. This TCR came from a female donor in good health, enrolled as a control in a pregnancy study. The chain uses TRBV15 and TRBJ2-5; a weak D match, TRBD2 (6 bases). The material sequenced was CD8+ T cells from peripheral blood mononuclear cells, taken in the third trimester of pregnancy. CDR3 residues: CATSGGTGETETQYF. CDR3 DNA: TGTGCCACCAGCGGCGGGACTGGGGAGACGGAGACCCAGTACTTC. The whole variable domain, filled in from reference TRBV15 and TRBJ2-5, reads DAMVIQNPRYQVTQFGKPVTLSCSQTLNHNVMYWYQQKSSQAPKLLFHYYDKDFNNEADTPDNFQSRRPNTSFCFLDIRSPGLGDTAMYLCATSGGTGETETQYFGPGTRLLVL.